The T cell receptor (beta chain) described here comes from a study of blood T cell repertoires in COVID-19. Study summary: The United States, Italy and Spain provided the acute and convalescent COVID-19 samples. The cDNA or gDNA used as material had been derived from T cells, B-cell-depleted T cells, or PBMCs.

Original processing methods: Reference gene primer amplification gave nucleated cell count estimates. Profiled with immunoSEQ multiplex PCR; TCRdb holds only in-frame clones, not every one. V and J calls and clone size come straight from that table; D and trimming were deduced from the DNA. The sample lists around 100,000 clones, approximately 80% occurring once. Sequenced sample: peripheral blood. This receptor was identified in a man aged 60 to 69 with acute or convalescent COVID-19.

The CDR3 region has the DNA TGTGCCAGCATCCGACAGGGGTACACTGAAGCTTTCTTT. Translated: CASIRQGYTEAFF. V is TRBV27 and J is TRBJ1-1, with TRBD1 matching 8 bases. The CDR3 extends over 13 amino acids. The J segment lost 3 bases and the V segment lost 7 bases, leaving 4 bases of the junction unmatched. CDR1 and CDR2 from the germline V gene are MNHEY and SMNVEV (reference sequence).